This T cell receptor beta chain was sequenced in a study of blood T cell repertoires in COVID-19. In the study overall: Whether acute or convalescent, the COVID-19 samples came from the United States, Italy and Spain. PBMCs, B-cell-depleted T cells, or T cells were the source of the cDNA or gDNA that made up the material.

Authors' processing steps: Amplifying reference gene primers gave estimates of nucleated cell counts. The assay was immunoSEQ multiplex PCR, and TCRdb's table has in-frame clones only and misses some. The V and J calls and clone size come from that table; D and trimming were worked out from the DNA. The sample records approximately 92,000 clones, roughly 70% being singletons. The sample comprised peripheral blood. This TCR was recovered from a woman aged 60 to 75 in a cohort sampled during active or convalescent COVID-19.

The CDR3, as DNA: TGTGCCAGCAGTGAACGGAGAGCGAACACTGAAGCTTTCTTT. Its protein is CASSERRANTEAFF. The chain carries TRBV2 and TRBJ1-1; no clear D. Germline V gene data show CDR1 as SNHLY and CDR2 as FYNNEI. The CDR3 is 14 amino acids. Trimming stripped 2 bases from V and 1 base from J, with 8 bases between.